This is a list of T cell receptor beta chains from one sample in a study of cytomegalovirus exposure and HLA in healthy donors. This table comes from immunoSEQ multiplex PCR, and its TCRdb copy is limited to in-frame clones, with some not included. Here the sample spans more than 150,000 clones, over 80% being singletons. The specimen was PBMCs. The receptor set was obtained from a man in his forties in good health and CMV-seronegative. CDR3s include the opening cysteine and the closing phenylalanine or tryptophan. The D gene is left open where the match is weak. Clone size is given for some rows only: seen once, a few or many times, or a class if the clone is expanded.

V,J,D,size,DNA,CDR3
TRBV6-5,TRBJ2-3,TRBD2,-,TGTGCCAGCAGTTACGGCGGGAGGGCCGTGGATACGCAGTATTTT,CASSYGGRAVDTQYF
TRBV2,TRBJ2-2,-,-,TGTGCCAGCAGCGAGGAAAAGATAAACACCGGGGAGCTGTTTTTT,CASSEEKINTGELFF
TRBV12-5,TRBJ2-1,TRBD1,-,TGTGCTAGTGGTACCGACAGGGCCGATGAGCAGTTCTTC,CASGTDRADEQFF
TRBV18,TRBJ2-7,TRBD1,-,TGTGCCAGCTCACCACCGGGACAGGGTCCCTACGAGCAGTACTTC,CASSPPGQGPYEQYF
TRBV5-4,TRBJ1-2,-,-,TGTGCCAGCAGCCCAAGAGGGTACTATGGCTACACCTTC,CASSPRGYYGYTF
TRBV10-3,TRBJ2-1,TRBD2,-,TGTGCCACCTCGGGACTAGCGGAATACAATGAGCAGTTCTTC,CATSGLAEYNEQFF
TRBV6-1,TRBJ1-5,-,-,TGTGCCAGCAGGGAACAGGGCAGGGGCAATCAGCCCCAGCATTTT,CASREQGRGNQPQHF
TRBV5-1,TRBJ2-7,TRBD2,-,TGCGCCAGCAGCTTGGCTGTACTAGCGGCCGAGCAGTACTTC,CASSLAVLAAEQYF
TRBV4-2,TRBJ2-5,TRBD2,few,TGTGCCAGCAGCCAGGAGGGACTAGCGGGTTCCCACCAAGAGACCCAGTACTTC,CASSQEGLAGSHQETQYF
TRBV15,TRBJ2-7,-,few,TGTGCCACCAGCAGGACGGGCAGGGCCCACGAGCAGTACTTC,CATSRTGRAHEQYF
TRBV18,TRBJ2-7,TRBD2,-,TGTGCCAGCTCCCCAGTCGAAGCGGGATTTACCTACGAGCAGTACTTC,CASSPVEAGFTYEQYF
TRBV5-1,TRBJ1-3,TRBD1,once,TGCGCCAGCAGCTTGGACGGGGCAGGGGGGAGCTCTGGAAACACCATATATTTT,CASSLDGAGGSSGNTIYF
TRBV30,TRBJ1-5,TRBD1,-,TGTGCCTGGACTGGGACAGGGGTGGATCAGCCCCAGCATTTT,CAWTGTGVDQPQHF
TRBV7-2,TRBJ2-3,TRBD2,once,TGTGCCAGCGGCTACGGAGGGAGGGCATTAAAAGATACGCAGTATTTT,CASGYGGRALKDTQYF
TRBV7-6,TRBJ2-1,-,few,TGTGCCAGCAGCCCCCTAGCCTCCATGGGGACCTACAATGAGCAGTTCTTC,CASSPLASMGTYNEQFF
TRBV14,TRBJ2-7,TRBD2,few,TGTGCCAGCAGCCGCGGGAGCTCCTACGAGCAGTACTTC,CASSRGSSYEQYF
TRBV28,TRBJ1-5,-,once,TGTGCCAGCAGTTTAAATCCCAGGTCGGGGCAGCCCCAGCATTTT,CASSLNPRSGQPQHF
TRBV11-2,TRBJ1-4,TRBD1,few,TGTGCCAGCAGCTCGGACAGGAATGAAAAACTGTTTTTT,CASSSDRNEKLFF
TRBV7-6,TRBJ1-1,-,-,TGTGCCAGCAGGTCGGAGGGGATGAACACTGAAGCTTTCTTT,CASRSEGMNTEAFF
TRBV30,TRBJ1-5,TRBD1,-,TGTGCCTGGAGCTCAGGGGGTGGAAGCCAGCCCCAGCATTTT,CAWSSGGGSQPQHF
TRBV28,TRBJ1-4,TRBD1,-,TGTGCCAGCAGTACGAAAGGGACAGGAAATGAAAAACTGTTTTTT,CASSTKGTGNEKLFF
TRBV6-5,TRBJ1-6,TRBD1,-,TGTGCCAGCAGCCGAATCGACAGGGGAAATTCACCCCTCCACTTT,CASSRIDRGNSPLHF
TRBV18,TRBJ1-1,-,-,TGTGCCAGCTCATCAGACAGGAACACTGAAGCTTTCTTT,CASSSDRNTEAFF
TRBV19,TRBJ2-7,TRBD2,-,TGTGCCAGTAGTATAGATCTGCGGGAGCCTACCTACGAGCAGTACTTC,CASSIDLREPTYEQYF
TRBV7-2,TRBJ2-2,-,-,TGTGCCAGCAGCTTAGCCCAGACCCGGGACACCGGGGAGCTGTTTTTT,CASSLAQTRDTGELFF
TRBV5-1,TRBJ2-3,TRBD2,-,TGCGCCAGCAGCTCCAGGAGTGCGGGAGGGCCCTCGGGCACAGATACGCAGTATTTT,CASSSRSAGGPSGTDTQYF
TRBV7-8,TRBJ2-5,TRBD1,-,TGTGCCAGCAGCACCGGGACAGGGCAGACCCAGTACTTC,CASSTGTGQTQYF
TRBV9,TRBJ1-1,-,-,TGTGCCAGCAGCCCCCGGACCGACTACGGTCTGAGAGGCACTGAAGCTTTCTTT,CASSPRTDYGLRGTEAFF
TRBV7-2,TRBJ1-4,-,few,TGTGCCAGCAGCCCGGGCCACAGGGCGAATAATGAAAAACTGTTTTTT,CASSPGHRANNEKLFF
TRBV6-4,TRBJ1-2,TRBD1,-,TGTGCCAGCAGTGCCACGACAGGGGTTGCGTACACCTTC,CASSATTGVAYTF
TRBV2,TRBJ1-2,TRBD1,-,TGTGCCAGCAGTGAATTCGGGACAGGGGTGAACTATGGCTACACCTTC,CASSEFGTGVNYGYTF
TRBV6-6,TRBJ1-4,-,once,TGTGCCAGCAGTCCCCGGCAGGGTTGGAGTGAAAAACTGTTTTTT,CASSPRQGWSEKLFF
TRBV2,TRBJ2-2,-,-,TGTGCCAGCAGTGTACACCCCGGGGGCACCGGGGAGCTGTTTTTT,CASSVHPGGTGELFF
TRBV9,TRBJ1-6,TRBD1,-,TGTGCCAGCAGCGCGGACAGGGCGGACTCACCCCTCCACTTT,CASSADRADSPLHF
TRBV6-5,TRBJ2-7,TRBD1,-,TGTGCCAGCAGTGGGGACAGGGGGACCTACGAGCAGTACTTC,CASSGDRGTYEQYF
TRBV11-3,TRBJ1-2,-,-,TGTGCCAGCAGCCCGACCGACAGGATTATAGGCTACACCTTC,CASSPTDRIIGYTF
TRBV18,TRBJ2-6,-,few,TGTGCCAGCTCACCGGGCAGGGCATCAAGCTCTGGGGCCAACGTCCTGACTTTC,CASSPGRASSSGANVLTF
TRBV5-1,TRBJ1-1,-,-,TGCGCCAGCGCAAATCAGGGGAGCACTGAAGCTTTCTTT,CASANQGSTEAFF
TRBV27,TRBJ2-1,-,-,TGTGCCAGCACCCGTGGGGGGAGCTCCTACAATGAGCAGTTCTTC,CASTRGGSSYNEQFF
TRBV7-9,TRBJ2-7,TRBD1,once,TGTGCCAGCAGCTTAGAGGGGGCCGTATTCGAGCAGTACTTC,CASSLEGAVFEQYF
TRBV5-1,TRBJ2-3,TRBD2,-,TGCGCCAGCAGCTTGAGGGTCGGGGCGGGAGTAACAGATACGCAGTATTTT,CASSLRVGAGVTDTQYF
TRBV5-1,TRBJ1-2,-,-,TGCGCCAGCAGCTTGGGACCGGGACTCTCTGTTGGCTATGGCTACACCTTC,CASSLGPGLSVGYGYTF
TRBV30,TRBJ2-7,-,-,TGTGCCTGGAGTGGGTCCCTCAGCTCCTACGAGCAGTACTTC,CAWSGSLSSYEQYF
TRBV2,TRBJ1-1,-,few,TGTGCCAGCAGTGTCGGGGGTGTGAACACTGAAGCTTTCTTT,CASSVGGVNTEAFF
TRBV28,TRBJ2-4,TRBD2,-,TGTGCCAGCAGTCGGCGGGGGGCACGGAACATTCAGTACTTC,CASSRRGARNIQYF
TRBV5-1,TRBJ2-3,-,once,TGCGCCAGCAGCCCGAGGACACCTAGCACAGATACGCAGTATTTT,CASSPRTPSTDTQYF
TRBV19,TRBJ2-7,TRBD2,-,TGTGCCACGGGGACTAGCGGGATTGTCAGGCAGTACTTC,CATGTSGIVRQYF
TRBV28,TRBJ2-3,TRBD1,-,TGTGCCAGCAGTTCCCCTCCCCGGACAGGGAACACAGATACGCAGTATTTT,CASSSPPRTGNTDTQYF
TRBV28,TRBJ1-2,-,-,TGTGCCAGCAGTCTAGGGGGGGAGGGTAACTATGGCTACACCTTC,CASSLGGEGNYGYTF
TRBV4-1,TRBJ2-5,TRBD2,once,TGCGCCAGCAGCCAAGATGCAGCGGGGTCACTAAACGAAGAGACCCAGTACTTC,CASSQDAAGSLNEETQYF
TRBV11-3,TRBJ1-2,-,few,TGTGCCAGCAGCTCTCTGGTAGCTCAAGGCTACACCTTC,CASSSLVAQGYTF
TRBV7-9,TRBJ2-1,-,-,TGTGCCAGCAGCTGGGGCTTGGATGAGCAGTTCTTC,CASSWGLDEQFF
TRBV5-1,TRBJ2-3,TRBD2,-,TGCGCCAGCAGCCTCCCTAGCGGGGGGGGTATCACAGATACGCAGTATTTT,CASSLPSGGGITDTQYF
TRBV27,TRBJ1-1,-,-,TGTGCCAGCATGAGACAGCCGAACACTGAAGCTTTCTTT,CASMRQPNTEAFF
TRBV7-2,TRBJ1-5,-,-,TGTGCCAGCAGCTTAGGCTCGGGAAGCAATCAGCCCCAGCATTTT,CASSLGSGSNQPQHF
TRBV7-2,TRBJ1-5,TRBD1,-,TGTGCCAGCAGCCCGGGGACAGGGGTTTCTCAGCCCCAGCATTTT,CASSPGTGVSQPQHF
TRBV11-1,TRBJ2-5,-,few,TGTGCCAGCAGCGAAGGAAGGGGAAAGACCCAGTACTTC,CASSEGRGKTQYF
TRBV30,TRBJ2-7,-,-,TGTGCCTGGAGCAGGGGGGACTCCTACGAGCAGTACTTC,CAWSRGDSYEQYF
TRBV29-1,TRBJ2-7,TRBD1,-,TGCAGCTCTACCGGGACAGGGGGTAACGAGCAGTACTTC,CSSTGTGGNEQYF